The 13 T cell receptor beta chains presented below share a single source sample, sequenced in a study of T cells in Graves' hyperthyroidism and ophthalmopathy. There were TCR beta CDR3 regions amplified from RNA transcripts. First-round RT-PCR targeting the TCR CDR3 was performed with the HTBI primer set. TCRdb called the multiplex PCR reads again in MiXCR, with one record for every CDR3 protein. The table has about 700,000 distinct CDR3 sequences, about 45% seen once. The sequencing input was peripheral blood or thyroid tissue (not recorded which). The receptor source for this set is an adult man with Graves' disease, either hyperthyroidism or ophthalmopathy (not recorded which).

This clonotype was observed many times. The rearrangement joins TRBV2 to TRBJ1-1; 9 nucleotides line up with TRBD1. The CDR3 sequence is 15 residues long. V gave up 4 bases and J gave up 4 bases; unmatched junction bases: 7. Germline V CDR1 and CDR2: SNHLY, FYNNEI. The chain's CDR3 is CASSVGTGLSTEAFF. In nucleotides, the CDR3 is TGTGCCAGCAGTGTGGGGACAGGGTTGAGCACTGAAGCTTTCTTT. Looking up the rest from reference TRBV2 and TRBJ1-1 gives the full variable domain: EPEVTQTPSHQVTQMGQEVILRCVPISNHLYFYWYRQILGQKVEFLVSFYNNEISEKSEIFDDQFSVERPDGSNFTLKIRSTKLEDSAMYFCASSVGTGLSTEAFFGQGTRLTVV.

About this clonotype: Since the CDR3 does not end with the conserved phenylalanine or tryptophan, this likely comes from a read error. The DNA is left out, because the CDR3 cannot be placed on it with certainty; the CDR3 is given as TCRdb lists it. V usage is TRBV7-8 and J usage is TRBJ2-5; the table gives TRBD1 as D, unverified against the DNA. The CDR3 is 12 amino acids long, termini counted. The germline V gene encodes CDR1 SGHVS and CDR2 FQNEAQ. Here the CDR3 reads CASSLPRGPTNT.

The rearrangement uses TRBV25-1 and TRBJ1-3; maybe TRBD1 (5 bases). Trimming shortened V by 3 bases and J by 6 bases, and 9 bases separated the two germline ends. Germline values: CDR1 MGHDK, CDR2 SYGVNS. The CDR3 has 13 amino acids. The CDR3 reads CASSDGHSNTIYF. The CDR3 DNA reads TGTGCCAGCAGTGACGGACATTCAAACACCATATATTTT.

This clonotype was seen more than once but under ten times. The chain carries TRBV14 and TRBJ2-2; weak D call: TRBD2 (5 bases). Germline loops: CDR1 SGHDN, CDR2 FVKESK. V dropped 0 bases and J dropped 4 bases, with 9 bases sitting between them. The CDR3 runs 15 residues. CDR3 bases: TGTGCCAGCAGCCAAGATCCGCGGGCCACCGGGGAGCTGTTTTTT. This codes for CASSQDPRATGELFF.

This clonotype was recorded a few times. The genes are TRBV9 and TRBJ1-1; tentative D call: TRBD1 (5 bases). Trimming removed 4 bases from V and 7 bases from J, with 17 bases in between. CDR1 is SGDLS, CDR2 YYNGEE, per germline. The CDR3 runs to 14 residues. The CDR3 sequence is CASSPPGQGFEAFF. As DNA, the CDR3 is TGTGCCAGCAGCCCCCCAGGCCAGGGTTTTGAAGCTTTCTTT.

Note on this clonotype: A much larger clone lies a single base off, so this may be a read error. The V and J genes are TRBV7-9 and TRBJ1-1, with TRBD1 matching over 10 bases. J was trimmed by 5 bases and V by 8 bases; bases with no gene match: 5. This CDR3 region has 13 residues. CDR1 and CDR2 from the germline V gene are SEHNR and FQNEAQ (reference sequence). DNA for the CDR3: TGTGCCAGCCTCGGACAGGGGGGGACTGAAGCTTTCTTT. Translated: CASLGQGGTEAFF. Together with reference TRBV7-9 and TRBJ1-1, the CDR3 gives the full variable domain: DTGVSQNPRHKITKRGQNVTFRCDPISEHNRLYWYRQTLGQGPEFLTYFQNEAQLEKSRLLSDRFSAERPKGSFSTLEIQRTEQGDSAMYLCASLGQGGTEAFFGQGTRLTVV.

This clonotype was recorded at least ten times. J is TRBJ1-4 and V is TRBV2; D not resolved. CDR1 is SNHLY and CDR2 is FYNNEI in the germline V gene. V lost 7 bases to trimming and J lost 5 bases, with 11 bases between them. This CDR3 has 13 residues. CDR3 protein: CASKSRPNEKLFF. The CDR3 coding sequence is TGTGCCAGCAAGAGCCGGCCGAATGAAAAACTGTTTTTT. The whole variable domain, filled in from reference TRBV2 and TRBJ1-4, reads EPEVTQTPSHQVTQMGQEVILRCVPISNHLYFYWYRQILGQKVEFLVSFYNNEISEKSEIFDDQFSVERPDGSNFTLKIRSTKLEDSAMYFCASKSRPNEKLFFGSGTQLSVL.

The rearrangement uses TRBV7-8 and TRBJ1-5, with D possibly TRBD1 on 5 matching bases. There are 17 residues in the CDR3. CDR1 and CDR2 (germline): SGHVS, FQNEAQ. Trimming left V 2 bases short and J 1 base short, with 15 bases between. CDR3 sequence reads: CASSLPLGAASNQPQHF. CDR3 nucleotide sequence: TGTGCCAGCAGCTTACCCCTAGGGGCCGCGAGCAATCAGCCCCAGCATTTT. The whole variable domain, filled in from reference TRBV7-8 and TRBJ1-5, reads GAGVSQSPRYKVAKRGQDVALRCDPISGHVSLFWYQQALGQGPEFLTYFQNEAQLDKSGLPSDRFFAERPEGSVSTLKIQRTQQEDSAVYLCASSLPLGAASNQPQHFGDGTRLSIL.

The V and J genes are TRBV4-1 and TRBJ2-2; D remains ambiguous. Trimming removed 3 bases at V and 6 bases at J, with 11 bases between. The CDR3 runs to 14 residues. Germline-derived CDR1 and CDR2 are MGHRA and YSYEKL. The CDR3 spells CASSHFAVAGELFF. As DNA, the CDR3 is TGCGCCAGCAGCCACTTCGCGGTAGCCGGGGAGCTGTTTTTT.

This clonotype was seen ten or more times. CDR3 sequence reads: CASSFRGTGNSPLHF. DNA for the CDR3: TGTGCCAGCAGCTTTCGGGGGACAGGGAATTCACCCCTCCACTTT. This chain uses TRBV7-2 with TRBJ1-6, with 9 nucleotides matching TRBD1. The V gene end was trimmed by 3 bases and the J gene end by 7 bases; junction bases not matched to a gene: 4. CDR3 size: 15 residues. CDR1 and CDR2 (germline): SGHTA, FQGNSA.

The table lists this clonotype with a count of one. A read error may produce the germline difference seen at one junction end. V gene TRBV29-1 combines with J gene TRBJ1-5, with 7 positions matching TRBD1. The CDR3 contains 13 residues. CDR1 is SQVTM and CDR2 is ANQGSEA in the germline V gene. The DNA for the CDR3 is TGCAGCGTTGGAGGGGGCAAGAATCAGCCCCGGCATTTT. Protein product: CSVGGGKNQPRHF. Using reference TRBV29-1 and TRBJ1-5 for the parts outside the CDR3, the full variable domain is SAVISQKPSRDICQRGTSLTIQCQVDSQVTMMFWYRQQPGQSLTLIATANQGSEATYESGFVIDKFPISRPNLTFSTLTVSNMSPEDSSIYLCSVGGGKNQPRHFGDGTRLSIL.

The V and J genes are TRBV7-2 and TRBJ1-1; no reliable D call. The germline CDR1 and CDR2 sequences are SGHTA and FQGNSA. V lost 5 bases and J 0 bases, leaving 10 bases between the germline ends. The CDR3 loop spans 14 amino acids. CDR3 region: CASSPGDVNTEAFF. For the CDR3, the DNA is TGTGCCAGCAGCCCCGGCGACGTGAACACTGAAGCTTTCTTT.

This clonotype was counted once. The V and J genes are TRBV24-1 and TRBJ2-1; 7 nucleotides align to TRBD1. CDR3 size: 14 residues. V dropped 2 bases and J dropped 6; count of bases not matched to a gene: 3. CDR1 and CDR2 (germline): KGHDR, SFDVKD. CDR3 protein: CATSDWGTVNEQFF. The CDR3 DNA follows: TGTGCCACCAGTGATTGGGGGACAGTCAATGAGCAGTTCTTC.